The clone carrying this TCR beta chain has just a few counts. What it binds is unknown. This sample also contains other DNA sequences that code for the same CDR3. This sample is drawn from a study of beta chain features in type 1 diabetes. Findings and limits, study-wide: It was not settled here whether HLA type affects TCRB rearrangement.

Using CD45RO/CCR7/CD25/CD127/CD95/CD27, CD4+ naive, central memory, regulatory and stem cell-like memory cells were sorted. Expressed TCRB transcripts were sequenced, since all the RNA that had been isolated was reverse transcribed. Measured with immunoSEQ multiplex PCR; TCRdb has only the in-frame clones, and not every one. This sample has more than 85,000 clones; under 40% occur once, and the top ten carry more than 0.06%. With V trimmed by 5 bases and J by 2 bases, 6 bases remained unmatched. Germline V gives CDR1 SEHNR, CDR2 FQNEAQ (reference sequence). This CDR3 contains 15 residues. Sequenced sample: stem cell memory CD4+ T cells from blood. J is TRBJ1-1 and V is TRBV7-9; 9 nucleotides align to TRBD1. This receptor was obtained from a woman between 18 and 29 years old in good health. The CDR3 DNA sequence: TGTGCCAGCAGCCGCACGGGACAGGGTAACACTGAAGCTTTCTTT. This translates into CASSRTGQGNTEAFF.